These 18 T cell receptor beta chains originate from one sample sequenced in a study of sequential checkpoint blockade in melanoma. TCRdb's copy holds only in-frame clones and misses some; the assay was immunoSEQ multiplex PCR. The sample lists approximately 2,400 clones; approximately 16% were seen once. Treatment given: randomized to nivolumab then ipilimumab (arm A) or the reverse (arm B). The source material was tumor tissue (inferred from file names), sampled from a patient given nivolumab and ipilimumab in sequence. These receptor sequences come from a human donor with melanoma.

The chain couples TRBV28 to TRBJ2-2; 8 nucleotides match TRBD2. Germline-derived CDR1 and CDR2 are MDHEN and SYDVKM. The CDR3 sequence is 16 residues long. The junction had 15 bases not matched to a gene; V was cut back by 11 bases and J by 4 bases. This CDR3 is CALQPQSAGVTGELFF. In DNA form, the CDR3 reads TGTGCCTTACAGCCTCAATCAGCGGGGGTCACCGGGGAGCTGTTTTTT.

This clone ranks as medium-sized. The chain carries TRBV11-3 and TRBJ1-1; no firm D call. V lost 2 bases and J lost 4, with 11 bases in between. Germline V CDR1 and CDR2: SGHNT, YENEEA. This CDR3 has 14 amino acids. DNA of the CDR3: TGTGCCAGCAGCTTATGGTCTTCGGGCACTGAAGCTTTCTTT. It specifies CASSLWSSGTEAFF.

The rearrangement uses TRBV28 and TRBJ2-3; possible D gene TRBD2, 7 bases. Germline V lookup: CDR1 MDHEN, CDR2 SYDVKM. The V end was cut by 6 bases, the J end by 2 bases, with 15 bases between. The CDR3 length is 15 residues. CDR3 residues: CASSPAGATTDTQYF. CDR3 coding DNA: TGTGCCAGCAGCCCGGCGGGGGCTACCACAGATACGCAGTATTTT. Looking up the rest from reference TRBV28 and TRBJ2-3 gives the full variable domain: DVKVTQSSRYLVKRTGEKVFLECVQDMDHENMFWYRQDPGLGLRLIYFSYDVKMKEKGDIPEGYSVSREKKERFSLILESASTNQTSMYLCASSPAGATTDTQYFGPGTRLTVL.

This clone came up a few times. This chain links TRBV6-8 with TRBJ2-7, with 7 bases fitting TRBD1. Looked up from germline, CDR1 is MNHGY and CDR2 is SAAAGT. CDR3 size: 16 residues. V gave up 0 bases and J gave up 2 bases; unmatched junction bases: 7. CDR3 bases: TGTGCCAGCAGTTACTCGGTGTTACAGGGGACCTACGAGCAGTACTTC. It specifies CASSYSVLQGTYEQYF.

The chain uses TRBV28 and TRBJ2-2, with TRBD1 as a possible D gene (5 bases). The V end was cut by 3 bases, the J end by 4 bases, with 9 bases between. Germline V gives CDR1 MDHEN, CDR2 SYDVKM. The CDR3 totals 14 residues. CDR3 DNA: TGTGCCAGCAGTTTGGGGCAGCTCACCGGGGAGCTGTTTTTT. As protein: CASSLGQLTGELFF.

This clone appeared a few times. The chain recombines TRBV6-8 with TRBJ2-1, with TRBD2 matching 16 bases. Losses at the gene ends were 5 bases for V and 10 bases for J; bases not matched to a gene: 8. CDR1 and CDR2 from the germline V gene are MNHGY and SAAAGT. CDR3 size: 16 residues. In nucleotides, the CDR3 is TGTGCCAGCAGTCCAGCGCCGGGACTAGCGGGAGGGGAGCAGTTCTTC. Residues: CASSPAPGLAGGEQFF.

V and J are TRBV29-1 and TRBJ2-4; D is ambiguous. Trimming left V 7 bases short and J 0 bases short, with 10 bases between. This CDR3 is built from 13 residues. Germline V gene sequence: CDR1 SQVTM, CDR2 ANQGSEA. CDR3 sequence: CSAQFLAKNIQYF. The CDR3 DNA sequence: TGCAGCGCCCAATTCTTAGCCAAAAACATTCAGTACTTC.

Here the CDR3 reads CASSPAGQGYEQYF. DNA of the CDR3: TGTGCCAGCTCACCTGCGGGACAGGGTTACGAGCAGTACTTC. The V gene is TRBV18, the J gene TRBJ2-7, with 9 bases that match TRBD1. The germline V gene encodes CDR1 KGHSH and CDR2 LQKENI. V was clipped by 3 bases and J by 4 bases; unmatched bases: 4. The CDR3 runs to 14 residues.

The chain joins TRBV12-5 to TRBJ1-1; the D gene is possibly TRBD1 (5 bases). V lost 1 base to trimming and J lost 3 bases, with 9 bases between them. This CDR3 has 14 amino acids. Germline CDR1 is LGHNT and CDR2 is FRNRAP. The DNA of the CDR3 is TGTGCTAGTGGTTTGGGACTGGGGGACACTGAAGCTTTCTTT. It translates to CASGLGLGDTEAFF.

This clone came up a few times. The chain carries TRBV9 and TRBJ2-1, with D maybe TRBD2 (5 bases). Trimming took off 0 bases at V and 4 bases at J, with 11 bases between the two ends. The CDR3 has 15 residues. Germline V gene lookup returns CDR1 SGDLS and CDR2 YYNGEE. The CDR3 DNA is TGTGCCAGCAGCGTAGTCGGCGGGCCTTACAATGAGCAGTTCTTC. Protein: CASSVVGGPYNEQFF.

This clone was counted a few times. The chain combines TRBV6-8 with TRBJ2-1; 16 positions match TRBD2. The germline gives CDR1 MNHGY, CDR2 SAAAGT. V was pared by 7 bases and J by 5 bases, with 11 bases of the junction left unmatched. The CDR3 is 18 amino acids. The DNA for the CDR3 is TGTGCCAGCACCAGGGGACTAGCGGGAGGGCGGGGTCACAATGAGCAGTTCTTC. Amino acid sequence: CASTRGLAGGRGHNEQFF.

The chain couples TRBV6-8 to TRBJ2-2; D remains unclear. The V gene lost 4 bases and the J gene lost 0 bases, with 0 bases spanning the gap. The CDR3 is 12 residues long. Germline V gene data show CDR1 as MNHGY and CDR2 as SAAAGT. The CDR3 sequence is CASSSNTGELFF. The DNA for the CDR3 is TGTGCCAGCAGTTCGAACACCGGGGAGCTGTTTTTT.

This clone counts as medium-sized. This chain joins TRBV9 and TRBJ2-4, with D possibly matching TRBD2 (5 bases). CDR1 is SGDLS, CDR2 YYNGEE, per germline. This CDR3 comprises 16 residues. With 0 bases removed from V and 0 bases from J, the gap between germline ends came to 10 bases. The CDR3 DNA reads TGTGCCAGCAGCGTAGGGTCCGGGATAGCCAAAAACATTCAGTACTTC. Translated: CASSVGSGIAKNIQYF.

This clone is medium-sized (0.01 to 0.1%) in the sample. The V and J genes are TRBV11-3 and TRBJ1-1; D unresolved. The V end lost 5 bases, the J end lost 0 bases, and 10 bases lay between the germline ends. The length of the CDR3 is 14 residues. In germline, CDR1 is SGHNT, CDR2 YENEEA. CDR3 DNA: TGTGCCAGCAGCCAACAGACGATGAACACTGAAGCTTTCTTT. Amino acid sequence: CASSQQTMNTEAFF. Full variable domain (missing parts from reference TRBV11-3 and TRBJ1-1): EAGVVQSPRYKIIEKKQPVAFWCNPISGHNTLYWYLQNLGQGPELLIRYENEEAVDDSQLPKDRFSAERLKGVDSTLKIQPAELGDSAVYLCASSQQTMNTEAFFGQGTRLTVV.

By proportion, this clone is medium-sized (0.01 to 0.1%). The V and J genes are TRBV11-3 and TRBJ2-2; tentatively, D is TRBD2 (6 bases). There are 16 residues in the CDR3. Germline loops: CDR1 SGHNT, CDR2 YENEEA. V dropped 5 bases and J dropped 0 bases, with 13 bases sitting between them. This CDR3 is CASSPQLASNTGELFF. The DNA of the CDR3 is TGTGCCAGCAGCCCACAACTAGCTTCGAACACCGGGGAGCTGTTTTTT.

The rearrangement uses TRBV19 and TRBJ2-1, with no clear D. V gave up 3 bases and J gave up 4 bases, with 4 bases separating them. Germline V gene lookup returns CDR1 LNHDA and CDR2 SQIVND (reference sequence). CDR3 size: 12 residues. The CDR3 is CASSMGYNEQFF. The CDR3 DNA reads TGTGCCAGTAGTATGGGTTACAATGAGCAGTTCTTC.

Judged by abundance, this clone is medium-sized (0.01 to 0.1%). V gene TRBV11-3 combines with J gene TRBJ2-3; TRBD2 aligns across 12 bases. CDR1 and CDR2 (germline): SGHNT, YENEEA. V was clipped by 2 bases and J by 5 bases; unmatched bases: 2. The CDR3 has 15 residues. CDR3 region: CASSLLAGGQDTQYF. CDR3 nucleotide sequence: TGTGCCAGCAGCTTACTAGCGGGAGGGCAAGATACGCAGTATTTT. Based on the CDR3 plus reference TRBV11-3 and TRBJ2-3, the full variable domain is EAGVVQSPRYKIIEKKQPVAFWCNPISGHNTLYWYLQNLGQGPELLIRYENEEAVDDSQLPKDRFSAERLKGVDSTLKIQPAELGDSAVYLCASSLLAGGQDTQYFGPGTRLTVL.

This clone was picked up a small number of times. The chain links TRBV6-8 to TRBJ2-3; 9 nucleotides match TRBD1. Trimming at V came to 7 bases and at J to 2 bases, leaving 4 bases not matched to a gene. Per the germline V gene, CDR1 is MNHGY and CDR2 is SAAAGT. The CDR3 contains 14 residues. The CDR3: CASKQGAHTDTQYF. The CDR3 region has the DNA TGTGCCAGCAAACAGGGGGCGCACACAGATACGCAGTATTTT.